The present TCR beta chain was sequenced within a study of patients and donors after allogeneic stem cell transplantation (dated by TCRdb to 2020 to 2021). The receptor library was made with RT-PCR. Instrument on record: NextSeq 550. TCRdb reworked the public reads: Q25 trimming with fastp, MiXCR clone assembly, productive beta chains retained. A single entry per CDR3 protein holds the most common genes and DNA from its merged rows. This sample holds 400,000 to 500,000 distinct CDR3 sequences; approximately 16% were observed only once. The biggest ten clones account for 6% to 8% of the sample. There are many counts of this clonotype. Its recognized antigen is unknown. No qualities accompany the bases; no much larger clone lies one base away. Via the germline V gene (reference sequence), CDR1 is DFQATT and CDR2 SNEGSKA. The CDR3, cysteine through phenylalanine, is 14 amino acids long. Here the CDR3 DNA is all that survives: 42 bases in frame from base 1. The trim is 0 bases for V and 4 bases for J, with a gap of 10 bases between the germline ends.

This TCR derives from a human donor who was either an allogeneic HSCT recipient or a stem cell or donor lymphocyte infusion donor (not recorded which). It is not recorded whose cells these are; they may come from a transplant donor. Recombination linked TRBV20-1 to TRBJ2-1; the D gene is perhaps TRBD1, on 6 matching bases. The sequencing sample was made of blood, either unsorted or a sorted T cell fraction (not recorded which). The encoded CDR3 is CSARDSDRYNEQFF. In nucleotide form, the sequence is TGCAGTGCTAGAGACTCGGACAGATACAATGAGCAGTTCTTC.